This TCR beta chain was found in a study of cytomegalovirus exposure and HLA in healthy donors. The CDR3 has 13 residues. Per germline, CDR1 LGHNA and CDR2 YNFKEQ. Trimming took off 4 bases at V and 5 bases at J, with 9 bases between the two ends. Researchers ran the PCR with 60 Vbeta and 13 Jbeta primers. Profiled with immunoSEQ multiplex PCR; TCRdb holds only in-frame clones, not every one. The data contain 150,000 to 200,000 clones, around three quarters of them singletons. The V call is TRBV4-2, the J call TRBJ1-5; no reliable D call. The TCR originated in a woman under 40 in good health and CMV-seronegative. Material: PBMCs. DNA of the CDR3: TGTGCCAGCAGCCCAACCCCGGATCAGCCCCAGCATTTT. This sequence encodes CASSPTPDQPQHF.